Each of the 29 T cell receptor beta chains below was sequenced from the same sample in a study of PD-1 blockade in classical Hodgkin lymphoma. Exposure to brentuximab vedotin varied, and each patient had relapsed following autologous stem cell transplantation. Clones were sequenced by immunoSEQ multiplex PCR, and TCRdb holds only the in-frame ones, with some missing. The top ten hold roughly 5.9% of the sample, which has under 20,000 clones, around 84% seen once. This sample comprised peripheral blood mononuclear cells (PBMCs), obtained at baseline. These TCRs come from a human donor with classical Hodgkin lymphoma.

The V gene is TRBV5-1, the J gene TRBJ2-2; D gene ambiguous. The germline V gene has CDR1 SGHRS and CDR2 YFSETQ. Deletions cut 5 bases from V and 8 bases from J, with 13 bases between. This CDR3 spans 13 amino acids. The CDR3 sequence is CASRPVAAGELFF. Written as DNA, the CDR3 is TGCGCCAGCAGACCTGTGGCAGCTGGGGAGCTGTTTTTT.

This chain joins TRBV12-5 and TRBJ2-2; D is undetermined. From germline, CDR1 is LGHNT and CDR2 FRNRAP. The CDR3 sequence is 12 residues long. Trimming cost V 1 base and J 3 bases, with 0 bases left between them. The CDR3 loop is CASGLDTGELFF. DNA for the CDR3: TGTGCTAGTGGTTTGGACACCGGGGAGCTGTTTTTT.

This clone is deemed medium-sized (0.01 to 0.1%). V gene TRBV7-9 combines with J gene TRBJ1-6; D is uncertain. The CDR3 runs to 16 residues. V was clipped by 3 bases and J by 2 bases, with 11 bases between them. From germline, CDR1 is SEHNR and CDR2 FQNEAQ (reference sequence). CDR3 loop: CASSLTDLAYNSPLHF. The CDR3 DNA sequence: TGTGCCAGCAGCTTGACGGACCTGGCCTATAATTCACCCCTCCACTTT.

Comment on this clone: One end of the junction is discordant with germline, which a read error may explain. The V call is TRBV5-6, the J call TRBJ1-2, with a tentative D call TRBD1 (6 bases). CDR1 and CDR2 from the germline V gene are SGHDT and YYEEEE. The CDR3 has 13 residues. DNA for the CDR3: TGTGCCAGCAGCTTGGTCAGGGGTAATGGCCACACCTTC. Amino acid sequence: CASSLVRGNGHTF.

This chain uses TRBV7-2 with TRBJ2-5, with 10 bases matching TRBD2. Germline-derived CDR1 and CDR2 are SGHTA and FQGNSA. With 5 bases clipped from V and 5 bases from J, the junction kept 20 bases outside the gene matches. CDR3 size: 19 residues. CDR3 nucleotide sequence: TGTGCCAGCAGCCCAGGCGGGAGGGTGTGGCTAGCGGGGGTGGAGACCCAGTACTTC. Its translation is CASSPGGRVWLAGVETQYF.

CDR3 protein: CASMVRPAQKQPQHF. The CDR3 bases are TGTGCCAGCATGGTCCGTCCGGCCCAAAAACAGCCCCAGCATTTT. The rearrangement uses TRBV7-3 and TRBJ1-5, with D uncertain. The CDR3 has 15 residues. V lost 7 bases and J lost 7, with 20 bases in between. CDR1 is SGHTA and CDR2 is FQGTGA in the germline V gene.

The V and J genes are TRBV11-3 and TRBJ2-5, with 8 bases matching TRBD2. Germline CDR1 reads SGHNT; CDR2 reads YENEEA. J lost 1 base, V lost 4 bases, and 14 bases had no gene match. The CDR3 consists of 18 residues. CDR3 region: CASSSGVRGGTLQETQYF. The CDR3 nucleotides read TGTGCCAGCAGCTCAGGGGTACGCGGGGGGACACTCCAAGAGACCCAGTACTTC.

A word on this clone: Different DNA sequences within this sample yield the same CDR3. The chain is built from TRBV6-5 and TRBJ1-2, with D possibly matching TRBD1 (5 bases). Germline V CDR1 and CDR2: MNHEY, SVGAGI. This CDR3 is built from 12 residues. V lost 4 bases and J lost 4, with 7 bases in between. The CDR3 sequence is CASSFDSYGYTF. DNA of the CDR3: TGTGCCAGCAGTTTCGACAGCTATGGCTACACCTTC.

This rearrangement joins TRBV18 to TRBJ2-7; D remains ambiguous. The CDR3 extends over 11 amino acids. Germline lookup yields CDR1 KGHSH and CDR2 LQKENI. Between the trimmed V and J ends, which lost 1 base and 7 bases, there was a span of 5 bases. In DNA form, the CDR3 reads TGTGCCAGCTCACCACGAGAGGAGCAGTACTTC. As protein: CASSPREEQYF.

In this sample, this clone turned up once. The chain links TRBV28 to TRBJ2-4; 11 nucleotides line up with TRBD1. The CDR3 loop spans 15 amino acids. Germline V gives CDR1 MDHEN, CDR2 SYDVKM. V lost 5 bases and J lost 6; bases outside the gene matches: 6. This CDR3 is CASSPPGTGGNIQYF. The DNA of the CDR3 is TGTGCCAGCAGTCCACCCGGGACAGGGGGAAACATTCAGTACTTC.

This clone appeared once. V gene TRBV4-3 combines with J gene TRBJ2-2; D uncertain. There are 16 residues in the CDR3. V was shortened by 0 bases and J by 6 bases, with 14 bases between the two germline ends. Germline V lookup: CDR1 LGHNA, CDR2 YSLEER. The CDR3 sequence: CASSQDFRWRSGELFF. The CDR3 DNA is TGCGCCAGCAGCCAAGATTTTCGGTGGCGCTCCGGGGAGCTGTTTTTT.

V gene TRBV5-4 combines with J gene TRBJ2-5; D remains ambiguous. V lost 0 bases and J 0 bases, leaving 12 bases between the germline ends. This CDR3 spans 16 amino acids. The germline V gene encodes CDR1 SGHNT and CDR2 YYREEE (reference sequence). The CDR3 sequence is CASSLASIAYQETQYF. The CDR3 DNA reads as TGTGCCAGCAGCTTGGCTTCGATTGCCTACCAAGAGACCCAGTACTTC.

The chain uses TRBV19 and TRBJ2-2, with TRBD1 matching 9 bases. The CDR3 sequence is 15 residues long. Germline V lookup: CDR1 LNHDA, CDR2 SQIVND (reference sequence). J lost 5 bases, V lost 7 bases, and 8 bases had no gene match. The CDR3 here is CASTPDRGWTGELFF. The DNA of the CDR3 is TGTGCCAGTACCCCCGACAGGGGGTGGACCGGGGAGCTGTTTTTT.

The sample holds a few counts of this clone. CDR3 residues: CASSSGGGQWIATNEKLFF. The CDR3 DNA sequence: TGTGCCAGCAGTTCGGGCGGGGGACAGTGGATCGCAACTAATGAAAAACTGTTTTTT. The rearrangement uses TRBV7-9 and TRBJ1-4, with TRBD1 matching 7 bases. The CDR3 totals 19 residues. Germline CDR1 and CDR2: SEHNR and FQNEAQ (reference sequence). J was trimmed by 0 bases and V by 6 bases; bases with no gene match: 16.

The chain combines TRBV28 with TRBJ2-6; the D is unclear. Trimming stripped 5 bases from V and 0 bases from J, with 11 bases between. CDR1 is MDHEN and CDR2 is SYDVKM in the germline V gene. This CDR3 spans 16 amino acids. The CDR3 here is CASSPPGPSGANVLTF. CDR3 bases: TGTGCCAGCAGTCCCCCTGGGCCCTCTGGGGCCAACGTCCTGACTTTC.

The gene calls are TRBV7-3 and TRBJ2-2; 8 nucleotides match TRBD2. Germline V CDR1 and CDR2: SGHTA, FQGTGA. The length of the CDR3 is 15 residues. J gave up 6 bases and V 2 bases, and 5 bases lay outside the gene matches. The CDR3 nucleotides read TGTGCCAGCAGCTTAGGCGGGGGGCGCCCCGGGGAGCTGTTTTTT. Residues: CASSLGGGRPGELFF.

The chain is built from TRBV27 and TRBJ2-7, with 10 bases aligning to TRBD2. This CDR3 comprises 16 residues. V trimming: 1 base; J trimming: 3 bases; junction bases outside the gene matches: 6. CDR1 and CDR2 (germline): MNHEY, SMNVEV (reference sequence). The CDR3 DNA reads TGTGCCAGCAGTTTATACCCTAGCGGGGGAAACTACGAGCAGTACTTC. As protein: CASSLYPSGGNYEQYF.

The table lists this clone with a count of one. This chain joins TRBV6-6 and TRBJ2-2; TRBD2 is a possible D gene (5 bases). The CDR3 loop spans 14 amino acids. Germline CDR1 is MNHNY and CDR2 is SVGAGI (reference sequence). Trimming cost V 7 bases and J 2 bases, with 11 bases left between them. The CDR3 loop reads CASKPGSNTGELFF. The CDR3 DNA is TGTGCCAGCAAGCCGGGAAGTAACACCGGGGAGCTGTTTTTT.

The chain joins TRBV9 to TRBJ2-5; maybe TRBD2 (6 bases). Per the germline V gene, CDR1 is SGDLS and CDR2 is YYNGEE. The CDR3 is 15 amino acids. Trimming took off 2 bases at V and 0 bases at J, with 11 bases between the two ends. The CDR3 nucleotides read TGTGCCAGCAGCGTTGACGGGGGTTACCAAGAGACCCAGTACTTC. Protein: CASSVDGGYQETQYF. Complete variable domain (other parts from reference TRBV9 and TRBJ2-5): DSGVTQTPKHLITATGQRVTLRCSPRSGDLSVYWYQQSLDQGLQFLIQYYNGEERAKGNILERFSAQQFPDLHSELNLSSLELGDSALYFCASSVDGGYQETQYFGPGTRLLVL.

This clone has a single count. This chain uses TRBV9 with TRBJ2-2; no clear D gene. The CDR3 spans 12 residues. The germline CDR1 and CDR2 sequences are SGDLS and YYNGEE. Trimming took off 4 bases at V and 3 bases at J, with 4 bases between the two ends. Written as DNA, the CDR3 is TGTGCCAGCAGCCCTTACACCGGGGAGCTGTTTTTT. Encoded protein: CASSPYTGELFF.

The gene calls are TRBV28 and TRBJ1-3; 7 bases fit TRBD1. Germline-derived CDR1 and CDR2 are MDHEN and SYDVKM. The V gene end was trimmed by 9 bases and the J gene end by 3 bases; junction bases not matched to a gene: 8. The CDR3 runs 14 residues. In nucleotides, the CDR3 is TGTGCCAGTCTACAGGGGCAGGGTGGAAACACCATATATTTT. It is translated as CASLQGQGGNTIYF.

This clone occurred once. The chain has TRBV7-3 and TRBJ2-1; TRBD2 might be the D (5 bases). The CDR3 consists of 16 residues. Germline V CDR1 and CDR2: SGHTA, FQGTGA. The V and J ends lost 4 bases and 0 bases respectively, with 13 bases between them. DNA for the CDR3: TGTGCCAGCAGCTCCGGGGTGGGGAGCTCCTACAATGAGCAGTTCTTC. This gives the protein CASSSGVGSSYNEQFF.

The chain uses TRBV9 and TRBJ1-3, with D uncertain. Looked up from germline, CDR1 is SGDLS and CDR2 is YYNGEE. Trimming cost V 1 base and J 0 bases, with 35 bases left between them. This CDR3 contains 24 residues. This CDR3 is CASSVNTLPGSINPNPDSGNTIYF. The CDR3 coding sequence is TGTGCCAGCAGCGTAAATACGTTGCCAGGATCCATCAACCCGAACCCGGACTCTGGAAACACCATATATTTT.

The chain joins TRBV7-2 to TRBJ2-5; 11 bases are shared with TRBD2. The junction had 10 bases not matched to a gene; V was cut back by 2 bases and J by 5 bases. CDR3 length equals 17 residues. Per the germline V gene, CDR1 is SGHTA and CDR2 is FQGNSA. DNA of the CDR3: TGTGCCAGCAGCTTAATTGTTAGCGGGGGGGCCTTTGAGACCCAGTACTTC. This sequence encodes CASSLIVSGGAFETQYF. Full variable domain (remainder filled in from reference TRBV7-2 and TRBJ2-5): GAGVSQSPSNKVTEKGKDVELRCDPISGHTALYWYRQSLGQGLEFLIYFQGNSAPDKSGLPSDRFSAERTGGSVSTLTIQRTQQEDSAVYLCASSLIVSGGAFETQYFGPGTRLLVL.

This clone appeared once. The CDR3 DNA follows: TGTGCCAGCAGTCCGATAGCGGGGGTTTCCTACGAGCAGTACTTC. The encoded protein is CASSPIAGVSYEQYF. The chain has TRBV27 and TRBJ2-7, with 9 bases matching TRBD2. This CDR3 comprises 15 residues. Germline trimming cut 5 bases from V and 1 base from J; bases unmatched to any gene: 6. Germline CDR1 and CDR2: MNHEY and SMNVEV (reference sequence).

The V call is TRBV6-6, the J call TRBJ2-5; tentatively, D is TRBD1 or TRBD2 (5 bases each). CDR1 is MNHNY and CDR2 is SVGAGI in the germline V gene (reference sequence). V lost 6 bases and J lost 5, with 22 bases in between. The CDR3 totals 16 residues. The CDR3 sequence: CASRGRDPQSQETQYF. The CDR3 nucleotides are TGTGCCAGCAGGGGCCGGGACCCACAAAGCCAGGAGACCCAGTACTTC.

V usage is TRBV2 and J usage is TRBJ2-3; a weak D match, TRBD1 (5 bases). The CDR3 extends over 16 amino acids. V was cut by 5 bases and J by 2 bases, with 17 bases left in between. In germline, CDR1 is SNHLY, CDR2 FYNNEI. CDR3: CASSIGQSGFTDTQYF. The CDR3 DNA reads TGTGCCAGCAGTATCGGACAATCCGGCTTCACAGATACGCAGTATTTT.

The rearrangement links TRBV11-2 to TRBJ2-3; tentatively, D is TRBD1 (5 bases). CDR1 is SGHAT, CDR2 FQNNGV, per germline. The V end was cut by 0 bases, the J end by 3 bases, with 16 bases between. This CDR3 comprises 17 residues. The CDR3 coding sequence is TGTGCCAGCAGCTTAGACTATTTGGTCAAGGGGACAGATACGCAGTATTTT. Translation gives CASSLDYLVKGTDTQYF.

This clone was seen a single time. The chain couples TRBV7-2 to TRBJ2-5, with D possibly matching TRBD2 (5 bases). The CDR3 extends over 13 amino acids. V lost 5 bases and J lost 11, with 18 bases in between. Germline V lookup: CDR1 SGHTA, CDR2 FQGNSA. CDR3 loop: CASSRRSGWEQYF. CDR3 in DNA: TGTGCCAGCAGCCGAAGGTCAGGATGGGAGCAGTACTTC.